The rows below give T cell receptor beta chains drawn from one sample of a study of identical twins. TCRdb reprocessed the 5' RACE reads with MiXCR, giving one entry per CDR3 protein. Of about 190,000 distinct CDR3 sequences listed, about 16% were seen once; the top ten hold over 35%. These records were also assigned to another study, of T cells expressing NK-cell markers.

Sequenced input: CD8+ T cells sorted from blood. These receptors came from a woman younger than 35 in good health. CDR3s include the opening cysteine and the closing phenylalanine or tryptophan. D genes are given only for firm matches. Size is omitted from some rows. Given values are once, few, many or a class for expanded clones.

>TRBV15|NA|TRBJ2-5|few
TGTGCCACCAGCAGAGAAAAGTCCCTGGCGACCCAGTACTTC
CATSREKSLATQYF
>TRBV20-1|NA|TRBJ2-2|few
TGCAGTGCTAGAGATGCCGGGGAGCTGTTTTTT
CSARDAGELFF
>TRBV5-1|TRBD2|TRBJ2-1|few
TGCGCCAGCAGCTTCACTAGCGGGGGCCCTTCCTACAATGAGCAGTTCTTC
CASSFTSGGPSYNEQFF
>TRBV4-3|NA|TRBJ1-1|NA
TGCGCCAGCAGCCCGGATGACAGTTACACTGAAGCTTTCTTT
CASSPDDSYTEAFF
>TRBV5-5|TRBD2|TRBJ2-5|few
TGTGCCAGCAGCTTACGACTAGCGGGGGGGCCAGTAGAGACCCAGTACTTC
CASSLRLAGGPVETQYF
>TRBV20-1|NA|TRBJ1-1|few
TGCAGTGCTAGAGATCTCGGTACCGTGAACACTGAAGCTTTCTTT
CSARDLGTVNTEAFF
>TRBV12-3/TRBV12-4|NA|TRBJ2-6|few
TGTGCCAGCTTCGGGGGTAGCACTGGGGCCAACGTCCTGACTTTC
CASFGGSTGANVLTF
>TRBV14|NA|TRBJ1-1|NA
TGTGCCAGCAGCCAAATGTCGGGTTTAAGTACTGAAGCTTTCTTT
CASSQMSGLSTEAFF
>TRBV29-1|NA|TRBJ1-1|few
TGCAGCGTTGAAGAGCGGGACGGGCTGAACACTGAAGCTTTCTTT
CSVEERDGLNTEAFF
>TRBV9|NA|TRBJ1-3|NA
TGTGCCAGCAACCCCGACTCCGGAAACACCATATATTTT
CASNPDSGNTIYF
>TRBV9|NA|TRBJ2-2|NA
TGTGCCAGCAGCGTAGCAGCGGCCGGCACCGGGGAGCTGTTTTTT
CASSVAAAGTGELFF
>TRBV7-6|NA|TRBJ2-1|NA
TGTGCCAGCAGCTTAGACGGCGGGTGGTCCTACAATGAGCAGTTCTTC
CASSLDGGWSYNEQFF
>TRBV4-3|NA|TRBJ2-1|NA
TGCGCCAGCAGCCAAGAGGGTCCACCCACGGGAGATGAGCAGTTCTTC
CASSQEGPPTGDEQFF
>TRBV2|NA|TRBJ2-1|few
TGTGCCAGCATAGAGGGGTCAGGAGGTGAGCAGTTCTTC
CASIEGSGGEQFF
>TRBV12-3/TRBV12-4|TRBD1|TRBJ1-2|few
TGTGCCAGCAGCCCGGACAGGGCAAATGGCTACACCTTC
CASSPDRANGYTF
>TRBV7-9|NA|TRBJ2-1|NA
TGTGCCAGCAGCTCCACGGGACTCCGCCTTGGTAGGAATGAGCAGTTCTTC
CASSSTGLRLGRNEQFF
>TRBV28|TRBD2|TRBJ2-1|many
TGTGCCAGCAGTTCCACTAGCGGGGGGACGATAGGATACAATGAGCAGTTCTTC
CASSSTSGGTIGYNEQFF
>TRBV9|NA|TRBJ2-5|NA
TGTGCCAGCAGCGTCGGCCTTACAGGGCCCCGAGAGACCCAGTACTTC
CASSVGLTGPRETQYF
>TRBV20-1|TRBD2|TRBJ2-1|NA
TGCAGTGCTATCAATCCCGGGACTAGCGGACCCAATGAGCAGTTCTTC
CSAINPGTSGPNEQFF
>TRBV11-1|TRBD1|TRBJ1-1|NA
TGTGCCAGCAGCCCCCGACAGGGTTGGAGTAGGTCGAACACTGAAGCTTTCTTT
CASSPRQGWSRSNTEAFF
>TRBV10-3|NA|TRBJ1-2|many
TGTGCCATCAACGGGGGAAGCGCCTATGGCTACACCTTC
CAINGGSAYGYTF
>TRBV9|NA|TRBJ1-1|few
TGTGCCAGCAGCGTAGTCCCGGATCTGAACACTGAAGCTTTCTTT
CASSVVPDLNTEAFF
>TRBV4-3|NA|TRBJ2-1|few
TGCGCCAGCAGCCAAGGGGGCGGGTTCGATGAGCAGTTCTTC
CASSQGGGFDEQFF
>TRBV5-1|NA|TRBJ2-1|few
TGCGCCAGCAGCTTGGGGCACCTTGCTGAGCAGTTCTTC
CASSLGHLAEQFF
>TRBV6-2/TRBV6-3|NA|TRBJ2-6|NA
TGTGCCAGCAGTTACTCTTCCTCGGGGGCCAACGTCCTGACTTTC
CASSYSSSGANVLTF
>TRBV7-3|TRBD2|TRBJ2-3|few
TGTGCCAGCAGCTTATTCAGTAGCGGGGGATACACAGATACGCAGTATTTT
CASSLFSSGGYTDTQYF
>TRBV12-3/TRBV12-4|TRBD2|TRBJ2-7|many
TGTGCCAGCAGTCCCGGGACTAGCTACTACGAGCAGTACTTC
CASSPGTSYYEQYF
>TRBV9|TRBD2|TRBJ2-2|NA
TGTGCCAGCAGCGTTAGCGGGGGGCCCAGCACCGGGGAGCTGTTTTTT
CASSVSGGPSTGELFF
>TRBV6-5|TRBD2|TRBJ2-1|few
TGTGCCAGCAGTTTTACTAGCGGGGGTTACAATGAGCAGTTCTTC
CASSFTSGGYNEQFF
>TRBV5-6|NA|TRBJ1-2|few
TGTGCCAGCAGCTTGGAGCAGTATGGCTACACCTTC
CASSLEQYGYTF
>TRBV7-9|NA|TRBJ2-5|few
TGTGCCAGCAGCCAGATAGGGCTGAGGGACTGGGAGACCCAGTACTTC
CASSQIGLRDWETQYF
>TRBV7-9|NA|TRBJ2-7|few
TGTGCCAGCGACGAAGGGGGATACGAGCAGTACTTC
CASDEGGYEQYF
>TRBV4-3|TRBD2|TRBJ2-4|few
TGCGCCAGCAGCCAAGAAGGGTATAGCGGGAGGGCCCGAGCCAAAAACATTCAGTACTTC
CASSQEGYSGRARAKNIQYF
>TRBV5-1|NA|TRBJ2-3|few
TGCGCCAGCAGCTTGTTTAGTCCGGCCAGAACAGATACGCAGTATTTT
CASSLFSPARTDTQYF
>TRBV29-1|NA|TRBJ2-1|NA
TGCAGCGTTGAAAGACGCGAGCAGTTCTTC
CSVERREQFF
>TRBV4-3|NA|TRBJ1-5|NA
TGCGCCAGCAGCCAAAGGGTGGCGAGCAATCAGCCCCAGCATTTT
CASSQRVASNQPQHF
>TRBV9|NA|TRBJ2-1|NA
TGTGCCAGCAGCGTGGGGGAAAGTGAGCAGTTCTTC
CASSVGESEQFF
>TRBV9|NA|TRBJ1-3|few
TGTGCCAGCAGCCCTTCGGGCTCTGGAAACACCATATATTTT
CASSPSGSGNTIYF
>TRBV29-1|NA|TRBJ2-7|many
TGCAGCGTTGGAGGTCAGGGCTACGAGCAGTACTTC
CSVGGQGYEQYF
>TRBV2|TRBD2|TRBJ2-1|many
TGTGCCAGTATCAGAGAAACTAGCGGGAGGGCCGGTCGGGGTGAGCAGTTCTTC
CASIRETSGRAGRGEQFF
>TRBV28|NA|TRBJ1-2|few
TGTGCCAGCAGGCCTGGCTTGTCCCGGGGGGATGGCTACACCTTC
CASRPGLSRGDGYTF
>TRBV6-5|TRBD1|TRBJ2-1|NA
TGTGCCAGCAGTTGGGGACAGGGGGCAGGTGAGCAGTTCTTC
CASSWGQGAGEQFF